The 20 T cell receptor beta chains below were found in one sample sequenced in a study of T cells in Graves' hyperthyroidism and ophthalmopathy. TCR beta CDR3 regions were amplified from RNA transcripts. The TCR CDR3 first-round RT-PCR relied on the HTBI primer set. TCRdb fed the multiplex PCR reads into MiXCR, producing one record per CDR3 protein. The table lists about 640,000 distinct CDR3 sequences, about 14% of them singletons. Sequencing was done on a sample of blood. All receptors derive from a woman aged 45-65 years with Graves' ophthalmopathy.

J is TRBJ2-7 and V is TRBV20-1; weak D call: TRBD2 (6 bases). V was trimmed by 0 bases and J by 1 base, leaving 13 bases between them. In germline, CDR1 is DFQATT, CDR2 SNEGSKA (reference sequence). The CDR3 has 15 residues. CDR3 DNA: TGCAGTGCTAGAGATCAAGCGGGCCTTTCCTACGAGCAGTACTTC. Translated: CSARDQAGLSYEQYF.

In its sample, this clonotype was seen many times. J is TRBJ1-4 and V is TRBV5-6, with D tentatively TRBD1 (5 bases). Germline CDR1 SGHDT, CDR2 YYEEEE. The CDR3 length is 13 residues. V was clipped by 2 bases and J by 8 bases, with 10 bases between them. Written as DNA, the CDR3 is TGTGCCAGCAGCTTCTCGGGGGGAGAAAAACTGTTTTTT. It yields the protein CASSFSGGEKLFF.

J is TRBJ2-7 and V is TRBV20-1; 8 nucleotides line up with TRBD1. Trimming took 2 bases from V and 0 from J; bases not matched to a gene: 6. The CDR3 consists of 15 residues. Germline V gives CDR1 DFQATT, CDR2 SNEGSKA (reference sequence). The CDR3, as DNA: TGCAGTGCTAGATCCAGGACAGGGAGCTCCTACGAGCAGTACTTC. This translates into CSARSRTGSSYEQYF.

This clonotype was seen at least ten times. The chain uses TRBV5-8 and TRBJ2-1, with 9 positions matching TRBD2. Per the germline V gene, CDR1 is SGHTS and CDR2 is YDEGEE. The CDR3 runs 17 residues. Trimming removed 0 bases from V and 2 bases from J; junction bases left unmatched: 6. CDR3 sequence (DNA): TGTGCCAGCAGCTTGGTTATTAGCGGGAGACCCTACAATGAGCAGTTCTTC. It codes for CASSLVISGRPYNEQFF.

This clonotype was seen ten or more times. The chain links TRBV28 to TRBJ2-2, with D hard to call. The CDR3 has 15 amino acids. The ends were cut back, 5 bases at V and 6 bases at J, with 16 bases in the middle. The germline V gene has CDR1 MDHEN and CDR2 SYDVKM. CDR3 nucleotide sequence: TGTGCCAGCAGTACCCCGGGCCTACGGGCCGGGGAGCTGTTTTTT. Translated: CASSTPGLRAGELFF.

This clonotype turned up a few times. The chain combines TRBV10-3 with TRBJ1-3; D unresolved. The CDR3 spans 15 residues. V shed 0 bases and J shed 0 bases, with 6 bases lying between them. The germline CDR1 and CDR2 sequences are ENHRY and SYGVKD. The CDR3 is CAISESRNSGNTIYF. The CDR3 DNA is TGTGCCATCAGTGAGTCTAGGAACTCTGGAAACACCATATATTTT.

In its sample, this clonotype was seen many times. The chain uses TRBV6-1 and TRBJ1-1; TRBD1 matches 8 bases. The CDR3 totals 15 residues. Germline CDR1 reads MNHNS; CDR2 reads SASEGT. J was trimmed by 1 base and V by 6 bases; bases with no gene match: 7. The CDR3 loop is CASSQTGDWNTEAFF. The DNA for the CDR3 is TGTGCCAGCAGCCAGACAGGGGATTGGAACACTGAAGCTTTCTTT.

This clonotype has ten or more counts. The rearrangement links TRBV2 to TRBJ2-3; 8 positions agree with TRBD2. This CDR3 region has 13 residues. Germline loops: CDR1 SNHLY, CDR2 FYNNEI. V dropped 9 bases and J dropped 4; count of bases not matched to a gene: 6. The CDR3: CARKREKSDTQYF. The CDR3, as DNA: TGTGCCAGAAAGCGGGAGAAGTCAGATACGCAGTATTTT. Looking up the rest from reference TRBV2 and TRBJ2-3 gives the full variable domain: EPEVTQTPSHQVTQMGQEVILRCVPISNHLYFYWYRQILGQKVEFLVSFYNNEISEKSEIFDDQFSVERPDGSNFTLKIRSTKLEDSAMYFCARKREKSDTQYFGPGTRLTVL.

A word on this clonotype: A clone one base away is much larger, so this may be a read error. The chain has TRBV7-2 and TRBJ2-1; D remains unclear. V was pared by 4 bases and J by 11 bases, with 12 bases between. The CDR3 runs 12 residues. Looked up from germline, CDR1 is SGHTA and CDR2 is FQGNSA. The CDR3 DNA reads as TGTGCCAGCAGCTCCAGCAGGTATAAGCAGTTCTTC. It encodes CASSSSRYKQFF.

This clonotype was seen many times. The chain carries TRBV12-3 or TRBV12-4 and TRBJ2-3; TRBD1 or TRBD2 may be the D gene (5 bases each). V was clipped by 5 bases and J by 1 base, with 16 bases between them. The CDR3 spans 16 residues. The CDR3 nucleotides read TGTGCCAGCAGTCAAGCCCTCGGGACCGGCACAGATACGCAGTATTTT. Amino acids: CASSQALGTGTDTQYF.

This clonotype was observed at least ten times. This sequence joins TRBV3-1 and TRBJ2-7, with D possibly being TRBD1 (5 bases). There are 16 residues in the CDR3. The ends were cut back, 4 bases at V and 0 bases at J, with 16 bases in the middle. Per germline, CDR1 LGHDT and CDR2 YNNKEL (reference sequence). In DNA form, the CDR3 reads TGTGCCAGCAGCCCATACGGCACAGGCCTCTCCTACGAGCAGTACTTC. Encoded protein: CASSPYGTGLSYEQYF.

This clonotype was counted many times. CDR3 nucleotides: TGTGCCTGGAGTGCCCGGGTTGGGGTTTTGACTGAAGCTTTCTTT. Its translation is CAWSARVGVLTEAFF. The chain joins TRBV30 to TRBJ1-1; D call uncertain. The germline CDR1 and CDR2 sequences are GTSNPN and SVGIG (reference sequence). The CDR3 covers 15 residues. Deletions cut 1 base from V and 5 bases from J, with 17 bases between.

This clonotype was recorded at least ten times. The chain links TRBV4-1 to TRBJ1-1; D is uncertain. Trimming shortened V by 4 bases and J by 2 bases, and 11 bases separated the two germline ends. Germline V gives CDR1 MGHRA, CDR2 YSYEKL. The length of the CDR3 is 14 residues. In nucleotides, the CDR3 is TGCGCCAGCAGCCCATCTCGGACCAACACTGAAGCTTTCTTT. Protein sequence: CASSPSRTNTEAFF.

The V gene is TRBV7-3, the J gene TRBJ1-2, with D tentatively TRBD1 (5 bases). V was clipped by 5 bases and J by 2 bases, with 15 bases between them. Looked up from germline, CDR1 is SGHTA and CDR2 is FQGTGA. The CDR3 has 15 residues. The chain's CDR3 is CASSRSGTENYGYTF. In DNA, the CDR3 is TGTGCCAGCAGCCGATCCGGGACCGAGAACTATGGCTACACCTTC. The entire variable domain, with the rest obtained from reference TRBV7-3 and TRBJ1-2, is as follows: GAGVSQTPSNKVTEKGKYVELRCDPISGHTALYWYRQSLGQGPEFLIYFQGTGAADDSGLPNDRFFAVRPEGSVSTLKIQRTERGDSAVYLCASSRSGTENYGYTFGSGTRLTVV.

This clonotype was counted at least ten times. The CDR3 sequence: CAISELGGLDEQFF. The DNA for the CDR3 is TGTGCCATCAGTGAGTTGGGGGGCCTCGATGAGCAGTTCTTC. The V call is TRBV10-3, the J call TRBJ2-1; TRBD1 or TRBD2 may be the D gene (6 bases each). Trimming took 1 base from V and 8 from J, leaving 12 bases between them. CDR3 length: 14 residues. Germline lookup yields CDR1 ENHRY and CDR2 SYGVKD.

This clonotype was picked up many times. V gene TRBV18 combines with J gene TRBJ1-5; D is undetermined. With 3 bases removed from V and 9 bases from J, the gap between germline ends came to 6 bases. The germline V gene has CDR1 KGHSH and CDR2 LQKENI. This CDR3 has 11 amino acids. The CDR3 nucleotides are TGTGCCAGCTCACCGCCCCTGCCCCAGCATTTT. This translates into CASSPPLPQHF. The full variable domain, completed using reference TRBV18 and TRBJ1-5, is NAGVMQNPRHLVRRRGQEARLRCSPMKGHSHVYWYRQLPEEGLKFMVYLQKENIIDESGMPKERFSAEFPKEGPSILRIQQVVRGDSAAYFCASSPPLPQHFGDGTRLSIL.

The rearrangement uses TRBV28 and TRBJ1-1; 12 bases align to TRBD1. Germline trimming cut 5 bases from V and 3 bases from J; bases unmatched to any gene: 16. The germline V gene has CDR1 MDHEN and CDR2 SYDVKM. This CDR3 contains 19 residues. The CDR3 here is CASSTSGTGGAGWDTEAFF. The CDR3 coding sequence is TGTGCCAGCAGTACCTCCGGGACAGGGGGCGCAGGGTGGGACACTGAAGCTTTCTTT. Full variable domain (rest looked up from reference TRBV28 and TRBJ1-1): DVKVTQSSRYLVKRTGEKVFLECVQDMDHENMFWYRQDPGLGLRLIYFSYDVKMKEKGDIPEGYSVSREKKERFSLILESASTNQTSMYLCASSTSGTGGAGWDTEAFFGQGTRLTVV.

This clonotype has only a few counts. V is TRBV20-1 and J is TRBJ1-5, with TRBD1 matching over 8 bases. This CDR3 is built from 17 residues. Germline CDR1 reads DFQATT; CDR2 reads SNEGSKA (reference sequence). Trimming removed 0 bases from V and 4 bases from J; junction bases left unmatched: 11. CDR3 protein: CSARDPTLWTGNQPQHF. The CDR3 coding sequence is TGCAGTGCTAGAGACCCTACACTTTGGACAGGGAATCAGCCCCAGCATTTT.

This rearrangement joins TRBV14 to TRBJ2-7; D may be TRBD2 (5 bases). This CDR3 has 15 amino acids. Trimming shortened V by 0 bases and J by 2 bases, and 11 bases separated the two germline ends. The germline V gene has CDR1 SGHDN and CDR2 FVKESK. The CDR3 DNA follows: TGTGCCAGCAGCCAAGATGAGACTACCGCCTACGAGCAGTACTTC. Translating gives CASSQDETTAYEQYF.

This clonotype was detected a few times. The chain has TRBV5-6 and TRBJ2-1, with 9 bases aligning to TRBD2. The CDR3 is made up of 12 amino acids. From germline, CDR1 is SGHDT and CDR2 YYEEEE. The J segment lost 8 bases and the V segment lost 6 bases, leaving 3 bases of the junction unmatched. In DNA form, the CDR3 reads TGTGCCAGCACACTAGCGGGTTATGAGCAGTTCTTC. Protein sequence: CASTLAGYEQFF.